The table lists the clone carrying this T cell receptor beta chain with many counts. Its antigen is undetermined. Each sample provided at least 5.5 micrograms of extracted total RNA. This record comes from a study of blood T cells in healthy people across ages. Overall study results and limits: There was no known CMV status for donors, so expanded clonotype changes were possibly confounded. Estimates drawn from one million T cells were deemed to understate diversity.

The V gene's germline CDR1 is SQVTM and CDR2 ANQGSEA. The CDR3 has 16 amino acids. The ends were cut back, 4 bases at V and 0 bases at J, with 15 bases in the middle. A second PCR, run for roughly 7 to 12 cycles, used a sample-barcoded 5' primer plus a J-beta primer mix. Through a template-switch adaptor with 12 random nucleotides, each cDNA molecule received a tag. In TCRdb, the 5' RACE reads were re-called with MiXCR into one record per CDR3 protein. The sample shows 550,000 to 800,000 distinct CDR3 sequences, under 25% of them seen only once. The TCR originated in a man in his 70s in good health. The sample comprised blood. The chain recombines TRBV29-1 with TRBJ1-4; D gene unclear. This CDR3 is CSVVDPTSTTNEKLFF. Here the CDR3 DNA reads TGCAGCGTTGTAGATCCGACATCTACAACTAATGAAAAACTGTTTTTT.